The 16 T cell receptor beta chains in this list originate from one sample, sequenced in a study of blood T cell repertoires in COVID-19. Assay: immunoSEQ multiplex PCR; the TCRdb copy retains only in-frame clones and omits some. Seen here are roughly 230,000 clones, more than 80% observed once, and the top ten hold roughly 5.5%. The specimen was peripheral blood. These receptors all come from a human donor in a cohort sampled during active COVID-19.

J is TRBJ2-3 and V is TRBV9, with TRBD2 matching 15 bases. Germline V gives CDR1 SGDLS, CDR2 YYNGEE. This CDR3 is built from 19 residues. After removal of 3 bases from V and 0 bases from J, the junction contained 8 bases not matched to a gene. CDR3 DNA: TGTGCCAGCAGCGCCACCGGGACTAGCGGGGGGACTAGCACAGATACGCAGTATTTT. Translated, it gives CASSATGTSGGTSTDTQYF.

V usage is TRBV6-5 and J usage is TRBJ2-1; 11 bases agree with TRBD1. The junction had 8 bases not matched to a gene; V was cut back by 8 bases and J by 8 bases. The CDR3 has 14 amino acids. Looked up from germline, CDR1 is MNHEY and CDR2 is SVGAGI. Here the CDR3 DNA reads TGTGCCAGCGTACGGGACAGGGGGATGGATGAGCAGTTCTTC. Its protein is CASVRDRGMDEQFF.

This sequence joins TRBV5-1 and TRBJ2-5; TRBD2 aligns across 7 bases. V trimming: 3 bases; J trimming: 1 base; junction bases outside the gene matches: 6. CDR3 length equals 15 residues. The V gene's germline CDR1 is SGHRS and CDR2 YFSETQ. CDR3 DNA: TGCGCCAGCAGCTCCACTTCGGGGGGCCAAGAGACCCAGTACTTC. Protein: CASSSTSGGQETQYF. The variable domain in full, with the rest retrieved from reference TRBV5-1 and TRBJ2-5, is KAGVTQTPRYLIKTRGQQVTLSCSPISGHRSVSWYQQTPGQGLQFLFEYFSETQRNKGNFPGRFSGRQFSNSRSEMNVSTLELGDSALYLCASSSTSGGQETQYFGPGTRLLVL.

This chain joins TRBV2 and TRBJ2-3; a possible D gene is TRBD2 (5 bases). With 7 bases removed from V and 2 bases from J, the gap between germline ends came to 13 bases. Germline V CDR1 and CDR2: SNHLY, FYNNEI. The CDR3 contains 14 residues. In DNA form, the CDR3 reads TGTGCCAGCAACCCGCGGCTAGCCACAGATACGCAGTATTTT. As protein: CASNPRLATDTQYF.

This clone appeared once. The V gene is TRBV3-1 (or the pseudogene TRBV3-2), the J gene TRBJ1-5; 9 positions match TRBD1. Trimming at V came to 1 base and at J to 6 bases, leaving 7 bases not matched to a gene. The CDR3 has 16 amino acids. The germline V gene encodes CDR1 LGHDT and CDR2 YNNKEL (reference sequence). CDR3 residues: CASSQGEGQGSQPQHF. The CDR3 region has the DNA TGTGCCAGCAGCCAAGGGGAGGGACAGGGCAGTCAGCCCCAGCATTTT.

The chain recombines TRBV7-9 with TRBJ2-7; the match to TRBD1 covers 7 bases. The V gene end was trimmed by 8 bases and the J gene end by 2 bases; junction bases not matched to a gene: 12. This CDR3 spans 15 amino acids. The V gene's germline CDR1 is SEHNR and CDR2 FQNEAQ (reference sequence). In DNA, the CDR3 is TGTGCCAGCGCAAAGGGGGCGACAGCTACCTACGAGCAGTACTTC. The encoded protein is CASAKGATATYEQYF.

The rearrangement uses TRBV7-2 and TRBJ2-7; 7 bases are shared with TRBD1. The CDR3 extends over 14 amino acids. The trim removed 4 bases at V and 5 bases at J, leaving 8 bases unmatched. Germline CDR1 reads SGHTA; CDR2 reads FQGNSA. The CDR3, as DNA: TGTGCCAGCAGCTCAGCCGGGACAGTCCACGAGCAGTACTTC. Encoded protein: CASSSAGTVHEQYF.

Within the sample, this clone is medium-sized (0.01 to 0.1%). The chain has TRBV27 and TRBJ2-4; tentatively, D is TRBD1 (5 bases). This CDR3 has 12 residues. Germline values: CDR1 MNHEY, CDR2 SMNVEV (reference sequence). The germline V and J ends were trimmed by 7 bases and 9 bases, with 13 bases remaining between them. CDR3 sequence: CASKDKLGIQYF. The CDR3, as DNA: TGTGCCAGCAAGGACAAGCTGGGCATTCAGTACTTC.

The chain links TRBV6-6 to TRBJ1-6; TRBD1 matches 7 bases. The CDR3 extends over 20 amino acids. In germline, CDR1 is MNHNY, CDR2 SVGAGI (reference sequence). Unmatched junction bases numbered 18, after V lost 5 bases and J lost 2 bases. CDR3 amino acids: CASSRSTVRQGGPYNSPLHF. CDR3 in DNA: TGTGCCAGCAGTCGATCCACCGTGAGACAGGGCGGACCCTATAATTCACCCCTCCACTTT.

The J gene is TRBJ2-7, the V gene TRBV9, with 9 bases identical to TRBD2. The CDR3 totals 16 residues. V lost 0 bases and J lost 4; bases outside the gene matches: 8. Germline V gene lookup returns CDR1 SGDLS and CDR2 YYNGEE. The CDR3 bases are TGTGCCAGCAGCGTAGGTCCAGCGGGGGGCGGATACGAGCAGTACTTC. It specifies CASSVGPAGGGYEQYF.

This sequence joins TRBV10-1 and TRBJ2-5; D call uncertain. This CDR3 region has 11 residues. Trimming left V 3 bases short and J 4 bases short, with 3 bases between. From germline, CDR1 is WNHNN and CDR2 SYGVQD (reference sequence). The CDR3: CASSEAETQYF. CDR3 sequence (DNA): TGCGCCAGCAGTGAAGCAGAGACCCAGTACTTC.

The J gene is TRBJ2-1, the V gene TRBV7-3; 11 bases are shared with TRBD1. The germline V gene encodes CDR1 SGHTA and CDR2 FQGTGA. The CDR3 has 16 residues. V trimming: 2 bases; J trimming: 15 bases; junction bases outside the gene matches: 15. The CDR3 sequence: CASSLQAGGTGGKLFF. In nucleotides, the CDR3 is TGTGCCAGCAGCTTACAAGCAGGTGGGACAGGGGGAAAACTGTTCTTC. Together with reference TRBV7-3 and TRBJ2-1, the CDR3 gives the full variable domain: GAGVSQTPSNKVTEKGKYVELRCDPISGHTALYWYRQSLGQGPEFLIYFQGTGAADDSGLPNDRFFAVRPEGSVSTLKIQRTERGDSAVYLCASSLQAGGTGGKLFFGPGTRLTVL.

The chain joins TRBV5-6 to TRBJ2-3; tentatively, D is TRBD1 (5 bases). The V end lost 6 bases, the J end lost 2 bases, and 16 bases lay between the germline ends. Germline CDR1 SGHDT, CDR2 YYEEEE. This CDR3 is built from 15 residues. In DNA form, the CDR3 reads TGTGCCAGCACCCGTACAGGTGGGGTCACAGATACGCAGTATTTT. Translating gives CASTRTGGVTDTQYF.

Notes on this clone: The same CDR3 also results from other DNA sequences found in this sample. This chain links TRBV19 with TRBJ2-7; D may be TRBD1 (6 bases). V was shortened by 2 bases and J by 5 bases, with 16 bases between the two germline ends. The CDR3 consists of 15 residues. Germline CDR1 reads LNHDA; CDR2 reads SQIVND (reference sequence). The CDR3 protein is CASSIPGQGTNEQYF. CDR3 sequence (DNA): TGTGCCAGTAGTATACCCGGGCAGGGGACGAACGAGCAGTACTTC.

For the CDR3, the DNA is TGCAGCGCCCGGGACAGGGGAAACTATGGCTACACCTTC. It yields the protein CSARDRGNYGYTF. The chain links TRBV29-1 to TRBJ1-2; 10 bases line up with TRBD1. With 7 bases clipped from V and 2 bases from J, the junction kept 4 bases outside the gene matches. Germline CDR1 and CDR2: SQVTM and ANQGSEA. The CDR3 consists of 13 residues.

Only a few counts were recorded for this clone. The chain is built from TRBV2 and TRBJ2-1, with 11 positions matching TRBD2. V lost 6 bases and J lost 5; bases outside the gene matches: 6. Germline V gene data show CDR1 as SNHLY and CDR2 as FYNNEI. The CDR3 extends over 15 amino acids. The CDR3 spells CASSPTSGRNNEQFF. The CDR3 coding sequence is TGTGCCAGCAGCCCCACTAGCGGGAGAAACAATGAGCAGTTCTTC. Supplemented by reference TRBV2 and TRBJ2-1, the full variable domain reads EPEVTQTPSHQVTQMGQEVILRCVPISNHLYFYWYRQILGQKVEFLVSFYNNEISEKSEIFDDQFSVERPDGSNFTLKIRSTKLEDSAMYFCASSPTSGRNNEQFFGPGTRLTVL.